Listed below are T cell receptor beta chains from one sample, sequenced in a study of blood T cell repertoires in COVID-19. Libraries were prepared by immunoSEQ multiplex PCR; TCRdb keeps only in-frame clonotypes and omits some of them. The sample carries approximately 58,000 clones, around nine tenths recorded once. Material for sequencing was peripheral blood. Receptors were obtained from an elderly woman with active COVID-19. Both conserved end residues are trimmed from each CDR3. Fields, in order: V gene, J gene, CDR3 protein.

>TRBV7-2|TRBJ2-3
ASSLTSGAPSDTQY
>TRBV5-4|TRBJ1-1
ASSFDRGFTNTEAF
>TRBV12-5|TRBJ1-5
ASGLASGSLIYSNQPQH
>TRBV6-6|TRBJ1-2
ASTQSGQGDIYGYT
>TRBV6-5|TRBJ2-5
ASSAQWPPQETQY
>TRBV9|TRBJ2-3
ASSRTSGTSPGTDTQY
>TRBV20-1|TRBJ2-3
SAVSGDTQY
>TRBV5-1|TRBJ1-1
ASSTGQGAIVAF
>TRBV11-2|TRBJ2-2
ASSLERGAVSGELF
>TRBV29-1|TRBJ2-5
SVVLAGLETQY
>TRBV30|TRBJ1-1
AWSGGAGTEAF
>TRBV5-1|TRBJ1-2
ASSSLDSYDYT
>TRBV5-4|TRBJ2-1
ASSLGLADYNEQF
>TRBV10-2|TRBJ2-2
ASRKGLAGGSGELF
>TRBV2|TRBJ1-2
AGRASGGYT
>TRBV7-2|TRBJ2-1
ASSLAKSSYNEQF
>TRBV9|TRBJ2-3
ASSVGGSADTQY
>TRBV27|TRBJ2-7
ASSLAGGPYEQY
>TRBV28|TRBJ1-2
ASSMDRGGARYGYT
>TRBV9|TRBJ2-3
ASSVAGGTSGSLVGNTQY
>TRBV28|TRBJ2-1
ASIAGGPPLNEQF
>TRBV10-3|TRBJ2-7
ASLISLAGEPEQY
>TRBV5-1|TRBJ2-2
ASSSGQGARTGELF
>TRBV5-1|TRBJ2-1
ASSKGLAGSWEQF
>TRBV18|TRBJ1-1
ASSLGQGGLNTEAF
>TRBV28|TRBJ2-1
ASNYREKYNEQF
>TRBV3-1/TRBV3-2|TRBJ2-1
ASSLSGRGNYNEQF
>TRBV6-6|TRBJ2-7
ASRAGTGLYEQY
>TRBV3-1/TRBV3-2|TRBJ1-2
ASSRRRDGYT
>TRBV12-3/TRBV12-4|TRBJ1-2
ASSGDSGYT
>TRBV5-1|TRBJ1-2
ASSLVASRGYT
>TRBV6-1|TRBJ2-1
ASSESRGAEQF
>TRBV12-3/TRBV12-4|TRBJ2-3
ASRRTGHDTQY
>TRBV2|TRBJ2-2
ASRRDRNTGELF
>TRBV10-1|TRBJ2-2
ASTQRGQGGAGELF
>TRBV5-1|TRBJ2-3
ASSLATSGITDTQY
>TRBV7-2|TRBJ1-1
ASSLQGARTEAF
>TRBV11-2|TRBJ1-1
ASSLWAATEAF
>TRBV21-1|TRBJ2-7
ARALRGPSYEQY